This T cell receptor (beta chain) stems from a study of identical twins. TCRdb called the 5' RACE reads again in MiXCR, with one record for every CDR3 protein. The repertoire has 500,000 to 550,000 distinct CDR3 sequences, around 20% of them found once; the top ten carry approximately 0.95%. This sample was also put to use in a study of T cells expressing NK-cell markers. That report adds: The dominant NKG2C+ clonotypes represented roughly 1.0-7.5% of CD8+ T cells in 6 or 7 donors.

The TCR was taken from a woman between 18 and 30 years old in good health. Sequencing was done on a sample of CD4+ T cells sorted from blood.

CDR3 sequence: CASSSRANYGYTF. For the CDR3, the DNA is TGTGCCAGCAGTTCCAGAGCTAACTATGGCTACACCTTC. V is TRBV27 and J is TRBJ1-2; D is undetermined. Germline V gene lookup returns CDR1 MNHEY and CDR2 SMNVEV (reference sequence). The V gene lost 4 bases and the J gene lost 0 bases, with 6 bases spanning the gap. The CDR3 contains 13 residues.